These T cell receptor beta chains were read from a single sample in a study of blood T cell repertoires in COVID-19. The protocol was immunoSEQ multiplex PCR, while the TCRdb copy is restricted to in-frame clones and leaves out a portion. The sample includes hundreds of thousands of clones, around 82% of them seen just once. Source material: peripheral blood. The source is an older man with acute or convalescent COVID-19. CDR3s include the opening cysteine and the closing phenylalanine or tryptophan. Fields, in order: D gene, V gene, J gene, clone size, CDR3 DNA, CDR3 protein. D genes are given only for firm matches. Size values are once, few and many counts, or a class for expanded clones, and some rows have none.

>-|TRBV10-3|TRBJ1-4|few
TGTGCCATCAGTGCAGGGTCTAATGAAAAACTGTTTTTT
CAISAGSNEKLFF
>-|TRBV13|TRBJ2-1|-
TGTGCCAGCAGCCTACATACTACTTCATTGGGTGAGCAGTTCTTC
CASSLHTTSLGEQFF
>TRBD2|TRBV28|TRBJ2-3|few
TGTGCCAGCAGTTTAGCCGGACTAGCGGGAACCACAGATACGCAGTATTTT
CASSLAGLAGTTDTQYF
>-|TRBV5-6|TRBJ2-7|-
TGTGCCAGCAGCTCATCGGGGGGCAGGGACTCCTACGAGCAGTACTTC
CASSSSGGRDSYEQYF
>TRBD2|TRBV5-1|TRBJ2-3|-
TGCGCCAGCAGCGGACAACTAGCGGGAGTAGGAGATACGCAGTATTTT
CASSGQLAGVGDTQYF
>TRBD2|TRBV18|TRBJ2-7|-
TGTGCCAGCTCACCAGGGGGAGGGGAGCAGTACTTC
CASSPGGGEQYF
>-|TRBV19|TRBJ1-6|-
TGTGCCAGTAGTATAACAGGGCAGGATTCACCCCTCCACTTT
CASSITGQDSPLHF
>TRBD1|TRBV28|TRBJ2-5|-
TGTGCCAGCAGCCCAACTGGGACAGGGGGGATAGAGACCCAGTACTTC
CASSPTGTGGIETQYF
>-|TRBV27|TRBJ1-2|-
TGTGCCAGCAGTCCGCGCTCGGGACAAAGAAACTATGGCTACACCTTC
CASSPRSGQRNYGYTF
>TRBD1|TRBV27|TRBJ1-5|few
TGTGCCAGCAGTGCGGGACAGATAAGCAATCAGCCCCAGCATTTT
CASSAGQISNQPQHF
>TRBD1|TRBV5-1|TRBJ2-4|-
TGCGCCAGCAGCTTGGCAGGGGGTGAGGTCAAAAACATTCAGTACTTC
CASSLAGGEVKNIQYF
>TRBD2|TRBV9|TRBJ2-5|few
TGTGCCAGCAGCGTAGCAGCGGGAGTAAAAGAGACCCAGTACTTC
CASSVAAGVKETQYF
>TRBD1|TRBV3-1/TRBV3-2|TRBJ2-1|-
TGTGCCAGCAGCCAATATCTCAGGACAGGGGAAAGCAATGAGCAGTTCTTC
CASSQYLRTGESNEQFF
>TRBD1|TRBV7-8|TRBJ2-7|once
TGTGCCAGCAGCCCCCGGGACAGAAGCTCCTACGAGCAGTACTTC
CASSPRDRSSYEQYF
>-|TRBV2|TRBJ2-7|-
TGTGCCAGCATACCGCCCCAGGCCCCCTACGAGCAGTACTTC
CASIPPQAPYEQYF
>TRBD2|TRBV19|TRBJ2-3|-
TGTGCCAGTACCTGGGGGGGAGCAGATACGCAGTATTTT
CASTWGGADTQYF
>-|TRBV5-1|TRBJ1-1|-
TGCGCCAGCAGCTTGAGACAAGCGAACACTGAAGCTTTCTTT
CASSLRQANTEAFF
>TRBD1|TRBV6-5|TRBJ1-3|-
TGTGCCAGCAGTTACGGGACAGGGAGTGGAAACACCATATATTTT
CASSYGTGSGNTIYF
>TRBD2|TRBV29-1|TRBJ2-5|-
TGCAGCGTAACTACTAGCGGGACTTCCCAAGAGACCCAGTACTTC
CSVTTSGTSQETQYF
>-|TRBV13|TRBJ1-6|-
TGTGCCAGCAGCTTGAGACAGAGCTCCTATAATTCACCCCTCCACTTT
CASSLRQSSYNSPLHF
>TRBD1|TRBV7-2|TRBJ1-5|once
TGTGCCAGCAGCCCCCAGGGGGGTAATCAGCCCCAGCATTTT
CASSPQGGNQPQHF
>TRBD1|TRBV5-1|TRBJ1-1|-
TGCGCCAGCAGCACAGACAGGGGGGCCGGCACTGAAGCTTTCTTT
CASSTDRGAGTEAFF
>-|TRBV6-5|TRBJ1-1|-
TGTGCCAGCCTCAGGGGCACGAACACTGAAGCTTTCTTT
CASLRGTNTEAFF
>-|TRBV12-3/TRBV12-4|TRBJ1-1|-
TGTGCCAGCAGTTTTGCCGGTCCCACTGAAGCTTTCTTT
CASSFAGPTEAFF
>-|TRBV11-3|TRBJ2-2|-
TGTGCCAGCAGCTTAGGAGGGTCCGTGAACACCGGGGAGCTGTTTTTT
CASSLGGSVNTGELFF
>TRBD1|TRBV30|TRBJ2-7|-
TGTGCCTGGGGGACAGCCTACGAGCAGTACTTC
CAWGTAYEQYF
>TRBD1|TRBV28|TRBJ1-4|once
TGTGCCAGCAGTCCGGACAGGAGGCGGGAAAAACTGTTTTTT
CASSPDRRREKLFF
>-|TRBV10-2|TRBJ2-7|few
TGCGCCAGCCGCGGGTCCTCCTACGAGCAGTACTTC
CASRGSSYEQYF
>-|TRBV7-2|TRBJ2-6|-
TGTGCCAGCAGCTTAGGGTTGGCCTCTGGGGCCAACGTCCTGACTTTC
CASSLGLASGANVLTF
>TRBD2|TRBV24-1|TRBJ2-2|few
TGTGCCACCAGTGATTTTACTAGCGGGAGAAGCCGGGAGCTGTTTTTT
CATSDFTSGRSRELFF
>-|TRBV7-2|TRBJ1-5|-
TGTGCCAGCAGCTTAGGGGGGGTTAATCAGCCCCAGCATTTT
CASSLGGVNQPQHF
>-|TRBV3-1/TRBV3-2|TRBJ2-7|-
TGTGCCAGCAGCCACGGGGGCTACGAGCAGTACTTC
CASSHGGYEQYF
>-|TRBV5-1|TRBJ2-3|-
TGCGCCAGCAGCTATGACTCCAACACAGATACGCAGTATTTT
CASSYDSNTDTQYF
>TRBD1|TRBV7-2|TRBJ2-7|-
TGTGCCAGCAGCTTACGTGGACAGGGTGGGAACGAGCAGTACTTC
CASSLRGQGGNEQYF
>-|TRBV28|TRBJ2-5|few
TGTGCCAGCAGTAGGCGGCAAGAGACCCAGTACTTC
CASSRRQETQYF
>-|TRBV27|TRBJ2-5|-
TGTGCCAGCAGTGAGATCAGGGGCCGAGAGACCCAGTACTTC
CASSEIRGRETQYF
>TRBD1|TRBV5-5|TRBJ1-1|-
TGTGCCAGCAGCACCAGGACAGGGGGAGGTACTGAAGCTTTCTTT
CASSTRTGGGTEAFF
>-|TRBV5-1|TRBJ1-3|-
TGCGCCAGCAGCTTGGCGCAGGCCGCTGGAAACACCATATATTTT
CASSLAQAAGNTIYF
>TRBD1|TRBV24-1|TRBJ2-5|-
TGTGCCACCAGTGATTCCGGACAGGGGGCCCGAGAGACCCAGTACTTC
CATSDSGQGARETQYF
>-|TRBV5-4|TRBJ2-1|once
TGTGCCAGCAGCTTGGGGGGACAAGCGTACAATGAGCAGTTCTTC
CASSLGGQAYNEQFF
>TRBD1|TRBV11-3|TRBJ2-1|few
TGTGCCAGCAGCTTGCCGGGACAGGGGTCCCAGTTCTTC
CASSLPGQGSQFF
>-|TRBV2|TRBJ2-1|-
TGTGCCAGCAGTGAAGTTGTCCGGGTTGAGGGCCGCAACAATGAGCAGTTCTTC
CASSEVVRVEGRNNEQFF
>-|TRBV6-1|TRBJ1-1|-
TGTGCCAGCAGTGAAGTCGGGGAAGCTTTCTTT
CASSEVGEAFF
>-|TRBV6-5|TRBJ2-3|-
TGTGCCAGCAGGCCAACAGGGTCAGATACGCAGTATTTT
CASRPTGSDTQYF
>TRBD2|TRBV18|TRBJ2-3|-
TGTGCCAGCTCACCACCGGGACTAGCGGGAGTATCAGATACGCAGTATTTT
CASSPPGLAGVSDTQYF
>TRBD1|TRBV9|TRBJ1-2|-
TGTGCCAGCAGCCCAGGACAGGGGGTTAACTATGGCTACACCTTC
CASSPGQGVNYGYTF
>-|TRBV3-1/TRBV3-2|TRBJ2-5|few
TGTGCCAGCAGCCGCAGGGAAGGAGAGACCCAGTACTTC
CASSRREGETQYF
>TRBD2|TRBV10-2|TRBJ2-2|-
TGCGCCAGCAGTGATGTAGCGGGAGCGAACACCGGGGAGCTGTTTTTT
CASSDVAGANTGELFF
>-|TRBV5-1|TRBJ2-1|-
TGCGCCAGCAGCTTGGTACCCCCCAGAGAGCAGTTCTTC
CASSLVPPREQFF
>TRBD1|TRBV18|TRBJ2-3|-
TGTGCCAGCTCACACGGACAGGAGGACACAGATACGCAGTATTTT
CASSHGQEDTDTQYF
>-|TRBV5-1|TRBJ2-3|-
TGCGCCAGCAGCTTCGACAGGACCTCAACAGATACGCAGTATTTT
CASSFDRTSTDTQYF
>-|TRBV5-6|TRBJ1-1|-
TGTGCCAGCAGCTCATGGTCAGGGCTTGAAGCTTTCTTT
CASSSWSGLEAFF
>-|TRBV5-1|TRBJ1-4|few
TGCGCCAGCAGCTTGACAGGGTCGAGAAGTGAAAAACTGTTTTTT
CASSLTGSRSEKLFF
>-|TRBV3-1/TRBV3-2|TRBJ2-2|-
TGTGCCAGCAGCCAAGGAGCCGGGGAGCTGTTTTTT
CASSQGAGELFF
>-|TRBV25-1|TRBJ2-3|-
TGTGCCAGCAGTGACCTGGGGAGGATGGGGACAGATACGCAGTATTTT
CASSDLGRMGTDTQYF
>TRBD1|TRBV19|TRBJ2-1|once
TGTGCCAGTAGTACACCGGGACAGGGGGCTTATTCGGAGCAGTTCTTC
CASSTPGQGAYSEQFF
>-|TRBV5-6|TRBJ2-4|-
TGTGCCAGCAGCCCTGGCGGGGGCGGAGGAAACATTCAGTACTTC
CASSPGGGGGNIQYF
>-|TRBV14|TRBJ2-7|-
TGTGCCAGCAGCCACCTAGGCTACGAGCAGTACTTC
CASSHLGYEQYF
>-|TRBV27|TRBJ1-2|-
TGTGCCAGCAGAGGCAACCTAGGTGGTGGCTACACCTTC
CASRGNLGGGYTF